What follows are 26 T cell receptor beta chains derived from one specimen sequenced in a study of blood T cell repertoires in COVID-19. Only in-frame clones appear in the TCRdb table, and some are missing; sequencing was by immunoSEQ multiplex PCR. The data contain under 450,000 clones, approximately 89% of them singletons. The source material was PBMCs or T cells enriched from blood (not recorded which). The receptor set was obtained from a man younger than 40 who had recovered from COVID-19.

The gene calls are TRBV6-2 or TRBV6-3 and TRBJ1-5; D may be TRBD1 (5 bases). V lost 6 bases and J 5 bases, leaving 14 bases between the germline ends. Germline V gene lookup returns CDR1 MNHEY and CDR2 SVGEGT. The CDR3 sequence is 14 residues long. The CDR3 DNA is TGTGCCAGCAGCTATGGACACCTCTATCAGCCCCAGCATTTT. Residues: CASSYGHLYQPQHF.

The chain carries TRBV4-1 and TRBJ2-7, with a possible D match to TRBD1 (6 bases). Germline-derived CDR1 and CDR2 are MGHRA and YSYEKL. This CDR3 comprises 15 residues. Trimming removed 0 bases at V and 3 bases at J, with 12 bases between. CDR3 protein: CASSQDHRAYYEQYF. In DNA, the CDR3 is TGCGCCAGCAGCCAAGATCACAGGGCCTACTACGAGCAGTACTTC.

The rearrangement links TRBV7-9 to TRBJ1-4; possibly TRBD1 for D (5 bases). Trimming removed 3 bases at V and 3 bases at J, with 14 bases between. CDR1 SEHNR and CDR2 FQNEAQ come from the germline V gene (reference sequence). This CDR3 region has 16 residues. The CDR3 region is CASSLGQGSANEKLFF. DNA of the CDR3: TGTGCCAGCAGCTTGGGGCAGGGCAGTGCTAATGAAAAACTGTTTTTT.

The chain links TRBV5-6 to TRBJ2-2; TRBD2 agrees at 8 bases. Per the germline V gene, CDR1 is SGHDT and CDR2 is YYEEEE. The V and J ends lost 2 bases and 2 bases, in that order; junction bases with no gene match: 8. The CDR3 extends over 17 amino acids. The CDR3 is CASSFSAAGANTGELFF. The CDR3 DNA is TGTGCCAGCAGCTTTTCCGCAGCGGGGGCCAACACCGGGGAGCTGTTTTTT.

The rearrangement joins TRBV6-5 to TRBJ2-3, with D tentatively TRBD1 (6 bases). V dropped 2 bases and J dropped 4 bases, with 7 bases sitting between them. This CDR3 is built from 13 residues. CDR1 and CDR2 (germline): MNHEY, SVGAGI. The CDR3 here is CASSYGGPDTQYF. The CDR3 DNA follows: TGTGCCAGCAGTTACGGGGGCCCAGATACGCAGTATTTT.

Only one count was recorded for this clone. The chain uses TRBV12-3 or TRBV12-4 and TRBJ1-2; D not certain. Trimming left V 11 bases short and J 5 bases short, with 12 bases between. The CDR3 runs 11 residues. The CDR3 nucleotides are TGTGCCGCGGTCTATAAGTATGGCTACACCTTC. The encoded protein is CAAVYKYGYTF.

The chain carries TRBV7-9 and TRBJ2-5; TRBD2 matches 10 bases. The CDR3 totals 15 residues. Germline CDR1 is SEHNR and CDR2 is FQNEAQ (reference sequence). J lost 7 bases, V lost 3 bases, and 8 bases had no gene match. The CDR3 DNA reads as TGTGCCAGCAGCTTTCAAAGTCAGCGGGGGGGGACCCAGTACTTC. This gives the protein CASSFQSQRGGTQYF.

This rearrangement joins TRBV5-1 to TRBJ2-5; tentatively, D is TRBD2 (6 bases). CDR1 and CDR2 from the germline V gene are SGHRS and YFSETQ. Trimming shortened V by 3 bases and J by 5 bases, and 23 bases separated the two germline ends. The CDR3 is 17 amino acids. The CDR3 DNA reads TGCGCCAGCAGCTCCGTATGGATTCGGCGGGGTCAGGAGACCCAGTACTTC. It translates to CASSSVWIRRGQETQYF.

The chain uses TRBV9 and TRBJ2-3; TRBD2 might be the D (6 bases). Trimming pared 4 bases from V and 2 bases from J, leaving 20 bases between. The CDR3 length is 17 residues. CDR1 SGDLS and CDR2 YYNGEE come from the germline V gene. The CDR3 region is CASSPRLGTPHTDTQYF. The CDR3 nucleotides are TGTGCCAGCAGCCCCCGTCTAGGGACTCCGCACACAGATACGCAGTATTTT.

This clone was seen only once. The rearrangement joins TRBV30 to TRBJ1-5; no clear D. Per the germline V gene, CDR1 is GTSNPN and CDR2 is SVGIG (reference sequence). Trimming took 0 bases from V and 3 from J, leaving 6 bases between them. This CDR3 is built from 13 residues. CDR3 sequence reads: CAWSVSLNQPQHF. The CDR3 DNA is TGTGCCTGGAGTGTTTCACTCAATCAGCCCCAGCATTTT.

The chain recombines TRBV7-2 with TRBJ1-1; weak D call: TRBD1 (6 bases). In germline, CDR1 is SGHTA, CDR2 FQGNSA. V lost 2 bases, J lost 0 bases, and 10 bases lay in between. CDR3 size: 15 residues. The CDR3 sequence is CASSLFGGMNTEAFF. The CDR3 DNA is TGTGCCAGCAGCTTATTTGGGGGCATGAACACTGAAGCTTTCTTT.

This clone was seen only once. V usage is TRBV5-1 and J usage is TRBJ2-5; 7 nucleotides match TRBD1. This CDR3 region has 14 residues. Trimming removed 2 bases from V and 2 bases from J; junction bases left unmatched: 3. The V gene's germline CDR1 is SGHRS and CDR2 YFSETQ. The chain's CDR3 is CASSFGTVQETQYF. CDR3 DNA sequence: TGCGCCAGCAGCTTCGGGACAGTGCAAGAGACCCAGTACTTC.

A note on this clone: Different DNA sequences within this sample yield the same CDR3. The chain couples TRBV18 to TRBJ2-3; D possibly corresponds to TRBD2 (5 bases). V lost 4 bases and J lost 6, with 8 bases in between. Germline CDR1 KGHSH, CDR2 LQKENI. The CDR3 has 12 residues. CDR3 residues: CASSRTRDTQYF. The CDR3 bases are TGTGCCAGCTCACGTACTAGGGATACGCAGTATTTT.

The rearrangement links TRBV5-1 to TRBJ2-3; the match to TRBD1 covers 7 bases. Germline trimming cut 4 bases from V and 0 bases from J; bases unmatched to any gene: 8. From germline, CDR1 is SGHRS and CDR2 YFSETQ. This CDR3 has 16 residues. The CDR3 DNA is TGCGCCAGCAGCATCGGACAGGTCTTTAGCACAGATACGCAGTATTTT. Residues: CASSIGQVFSTDTQYF. The full variable domain, rest sourced from reference TRBV5-1 and TRBJ2-3, is KAGVTQTPRYLIKTRGQQVTLSCSPISGHRSVSWYQQTPGQGLQFLFEYFSETQRNKGNFPGRFSGRQFSNSRSEMNVSTLELGDSALYLCASSIGQVFSTDTQYFGPGTRLTVL.

The chain recombines TRBV10-3 with TRBJ1-1; no clear D. Trimming took 6 bases from V and 8 from J, leaving 16 bases between them. The CDR3 is 13 amino acids. Germline V lookup: CDR1 ENHRY, CDR2 SYGVKD. CDR3 residues: CAISKAVAREAFF. CDR3 in DNA: TGTGCCATCAGCAAGGCGGTTGCTCGGGAAGCTTTCTTT.

The sample holds one count of this clone. The V and J genes are TRBV27 and TRBJ1-1, with a tentative D call TRBD1 (5 bases). The CDR3 length is 14 residues. Germline V gives CDR1 MNHEY, CDR2 SMNVEV (reference sequence). Trimming took off 3 bases at V and 1 base at J, with 9 bases between the two ends. The CDR3 DNA reads TGTGCCAGCAGTTTTAATCAGGGGAACACTGAAGCTTTCTTT. It encodes CASSFNQGNTEAFF.

This clone has more than one count but fewer than ten. The rearrangement uses TRBV5-4 and TRBJ1-2; the D is unclear. The CDR3 runs 13 residues. The V end was cut by 3 bases, the J end by 8 bases, with 14 bases between. In germline, CDR1 is SGHNT, CDR2 YYREEE (reference sequence). CDR3 DNA: TGTGCCAGCAGCTCCGCCTGGGCTGGCGGCTACACCTTC. This gives the protein CASSSAWAGGYTF.

V gene TRBV27 combines with J gene TRBJ2-1, with 10 bases fitting TRBD2. Germline V gene lookup returns CDR1 MNHEY and CDR2 SMNVEV (reference sequence). After removal of 4 bases from V and 7 bases from J, the junction contained 7 bases not matched to a gene. This CDR3 has 15 amino acids. The CDR3 sequence: CASSWEGLARNEQFF. The CDR3 bases are TGTGCCAGCAGTTGGGAGGGACTAGCGCGGAATGAGCAGTTCTTC.

About this clone itself: This specimen includes other DNA sequences encoding the same CDR3. This chain connects TRBV5-1 to TRBJ1-1, with D possibly TRBD1 on 5 matching bases. Looked up from germline, CDR1 is SGHRS and CDR2 is YFSETQ. The CDR3 covers 14 residues. V lost 0 bases and J 3 bases, leaving 9 bases between the germline ends. CDR3 amino acids: CASSLAGGYTEAFF. The CDR3 nucleotides are TGCGCCAGCAGCTTGGCCGGGGGTTACACTGAAGCTTTCTTT.

The rearrangement links TRBV19 to TRBJ2-2, with TRBD1 identical over 8 bases. The CDR3 totals 16 residues. V gave up 10 bases and J gave up 1 base; unmatched junction bases: 11. The V gene's germline CDR1 is LNHDA and CDR2 SQIVND (reference sequence). The CDR3: CATRTGTTWNTGELFF. For the CDR3, the DNA is TGTGCCACCCGGACAGGGACAACATGGAACACCGGGGAGCTGTTTTTT.

The chain employs TRBV4-1 and TRBJ1-2; 8 nucleotides match TRBD1. CDR3 length equals 18 residues. Unmatched junction bases numbered 17, after V lost 1 base and J lost 7 bases. Germline V gives CDR1 MGHRA, CDR2 YSYEKL. CDR3 in amino acids: CASSQVLKMEQGGGGYTF. The DNA of the CDR3 is TGCGCCAGCAGCCAAGTTCTGAAAATGGAACAGGGGGGCGGTGGCTACACCTTC.

The rearrangement links TRBV27 to TRBJ2-3; TRBD1 matches 8 bases. Germline CDR1 MNHEY, CDR2 SMNVEV (reference sequence). V dropped 3 bases and J dropped 3; count of bases not matched to a gene: 11. The CDR3 has 17 residues. The CDR3 reads CASSFQGGQGRTDTQYF. CDR3 nucleotide sequence: TGTGCCAGCAGTTTCCAGGGCGGACAGGGCAGGACAGATACGCAGTATTTT.

The chain joins TRBV7-2 to TRBJ1-5, with D unclear. V lost 5 bases and J lost 3, with 8 bases in between. CDR1 is SGHTA and CDR2 is FQGNSA in the germline V gene. The CDR3 sequence is 13 residues long. The CDR3 DNA reads TGTGCCAGCAGCATTAGTTTCAATCAGCCCCAGCATTTT. Translating gives CASSISFNQPQHF. Supplemented by reference TRBV7-2 and TRBJ1-5, the full variable domain reads GAGVSQSPSNKVTEKGKDVELRCDPISGHTALYWYRQSLGQGLEFLIYFQGNSAPDKSGLPSDRFSAERTGGSVSTLTIQRTQQEDSAVYLCASSISFNQPQHFGDGTRLSIL.

This sequence joins TRBV6-5 and TRBJ2-7, with a weak D call TRBD2 (5 bases). The CDR3 covers 13 residues. The germline V gene has CDR1 MNHEY and CDR2 SVGAGI. Trimming took 9 bases from V and 0 from J, leaving 12 bases between them. The CDR3 region is CASEGSHSYEQYF. CDR3 DNA sequence: TGTGCCAGTGAGGGTTCCCACTCCTACGAGCAGTACTTC.

This rearrangement joins TRBV11-3 to TRBJ2-2; no clear D gene. This CDR3 spans 14 amino acids. Germline V gene lookup returns CDR1 SGHNT and CDR2 YENEEA. The ends were cut back, 1 base at V and 0 bases at J, with 3 bases in the middle. CDR3 protein: CASSLVANTGELFF. The CDR3 DNA is TGTGCCAGCAGCTTAGTAGCGAACACCGGGGAGCTGTTTTTT.

The chain has TRBV29-1 and TRBJ1-2; TRBD1 is a possible D gene (5 bases). CDR3 length: 12 residues. The germline V and J ends were trimmed by 1 base and 6 bases, with 9 bases remaining between them. CDR1 and CDR2 (germline): SQVTM, ANQGSEA. CDR3 sequence (DNA): TGCAGCGTTGAAGGCAGGGAAGATGGCTACACCTTC. This translates into CSVEGREDGYTF.